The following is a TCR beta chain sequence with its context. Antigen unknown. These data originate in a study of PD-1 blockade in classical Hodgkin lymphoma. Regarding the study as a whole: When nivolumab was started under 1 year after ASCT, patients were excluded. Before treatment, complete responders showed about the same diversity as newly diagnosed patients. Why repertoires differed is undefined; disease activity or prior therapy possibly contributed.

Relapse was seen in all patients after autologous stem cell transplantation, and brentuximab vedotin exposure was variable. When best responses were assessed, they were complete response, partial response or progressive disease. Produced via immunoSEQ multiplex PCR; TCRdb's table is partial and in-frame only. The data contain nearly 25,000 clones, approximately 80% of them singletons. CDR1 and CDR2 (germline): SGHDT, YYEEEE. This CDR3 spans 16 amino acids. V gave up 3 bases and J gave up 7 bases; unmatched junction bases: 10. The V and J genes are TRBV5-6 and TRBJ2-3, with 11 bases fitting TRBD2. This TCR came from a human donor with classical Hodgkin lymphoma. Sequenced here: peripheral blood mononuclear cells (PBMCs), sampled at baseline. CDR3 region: CASSSRVSGGAYTQYF. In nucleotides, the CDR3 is TGTGCCAGCAGCTCCCGGGTTAGCGGGGGGGCTTATACGCAGTATTTT.